The clone carrying this T cell receptor (beta chain) has just a few counts. Its matching antigen is unknown. The identical CDR3 is also encoded by other nucleotide sequences in the sample. The record originates from a study of beta chain features in type 1 diabetes. Study-wide points: The influence of HLA type on TCRB rearrangement stayed undetermined. Significant though moderate, a shortening of TCRB CDR3s appeared in all four CD4+ subsets of Type 1 diabetes patients.

One heparinised blood draw, averaging about 100 mL, came from each donor. The V end was cut by 3 bases, the J end by 3 bases, with 6 bases between. CDR1 and CDR2 (germline): SEHNR, FQNEAQ (reference sequence). This CDR3 region has 13 residues. TCRB transcripts that were expressed got sequenced, as all of the isolated RNA had been reverse transcribed. Some clones are missing from TCRdb's copy, which holds only in-frame ones; the method was immunoSEQ multiplex PCR. The table has some 240,000 clones, 16% seen once; the top ten hold about 0.078%. The sample comprised naive CD4+ T cells from blood. The chain has TRBV7-9 and TRBJ2-1; a weak D match, TRBD1 (6 bases). The clonotype originates from a man under 40 with type 1 diabetes. CDR3 DNA: TGTGCCAGCAGCTTGGACAGCTACAATGAGCAGTTCTTC. Its translation is CASSLDSYNEQFF.